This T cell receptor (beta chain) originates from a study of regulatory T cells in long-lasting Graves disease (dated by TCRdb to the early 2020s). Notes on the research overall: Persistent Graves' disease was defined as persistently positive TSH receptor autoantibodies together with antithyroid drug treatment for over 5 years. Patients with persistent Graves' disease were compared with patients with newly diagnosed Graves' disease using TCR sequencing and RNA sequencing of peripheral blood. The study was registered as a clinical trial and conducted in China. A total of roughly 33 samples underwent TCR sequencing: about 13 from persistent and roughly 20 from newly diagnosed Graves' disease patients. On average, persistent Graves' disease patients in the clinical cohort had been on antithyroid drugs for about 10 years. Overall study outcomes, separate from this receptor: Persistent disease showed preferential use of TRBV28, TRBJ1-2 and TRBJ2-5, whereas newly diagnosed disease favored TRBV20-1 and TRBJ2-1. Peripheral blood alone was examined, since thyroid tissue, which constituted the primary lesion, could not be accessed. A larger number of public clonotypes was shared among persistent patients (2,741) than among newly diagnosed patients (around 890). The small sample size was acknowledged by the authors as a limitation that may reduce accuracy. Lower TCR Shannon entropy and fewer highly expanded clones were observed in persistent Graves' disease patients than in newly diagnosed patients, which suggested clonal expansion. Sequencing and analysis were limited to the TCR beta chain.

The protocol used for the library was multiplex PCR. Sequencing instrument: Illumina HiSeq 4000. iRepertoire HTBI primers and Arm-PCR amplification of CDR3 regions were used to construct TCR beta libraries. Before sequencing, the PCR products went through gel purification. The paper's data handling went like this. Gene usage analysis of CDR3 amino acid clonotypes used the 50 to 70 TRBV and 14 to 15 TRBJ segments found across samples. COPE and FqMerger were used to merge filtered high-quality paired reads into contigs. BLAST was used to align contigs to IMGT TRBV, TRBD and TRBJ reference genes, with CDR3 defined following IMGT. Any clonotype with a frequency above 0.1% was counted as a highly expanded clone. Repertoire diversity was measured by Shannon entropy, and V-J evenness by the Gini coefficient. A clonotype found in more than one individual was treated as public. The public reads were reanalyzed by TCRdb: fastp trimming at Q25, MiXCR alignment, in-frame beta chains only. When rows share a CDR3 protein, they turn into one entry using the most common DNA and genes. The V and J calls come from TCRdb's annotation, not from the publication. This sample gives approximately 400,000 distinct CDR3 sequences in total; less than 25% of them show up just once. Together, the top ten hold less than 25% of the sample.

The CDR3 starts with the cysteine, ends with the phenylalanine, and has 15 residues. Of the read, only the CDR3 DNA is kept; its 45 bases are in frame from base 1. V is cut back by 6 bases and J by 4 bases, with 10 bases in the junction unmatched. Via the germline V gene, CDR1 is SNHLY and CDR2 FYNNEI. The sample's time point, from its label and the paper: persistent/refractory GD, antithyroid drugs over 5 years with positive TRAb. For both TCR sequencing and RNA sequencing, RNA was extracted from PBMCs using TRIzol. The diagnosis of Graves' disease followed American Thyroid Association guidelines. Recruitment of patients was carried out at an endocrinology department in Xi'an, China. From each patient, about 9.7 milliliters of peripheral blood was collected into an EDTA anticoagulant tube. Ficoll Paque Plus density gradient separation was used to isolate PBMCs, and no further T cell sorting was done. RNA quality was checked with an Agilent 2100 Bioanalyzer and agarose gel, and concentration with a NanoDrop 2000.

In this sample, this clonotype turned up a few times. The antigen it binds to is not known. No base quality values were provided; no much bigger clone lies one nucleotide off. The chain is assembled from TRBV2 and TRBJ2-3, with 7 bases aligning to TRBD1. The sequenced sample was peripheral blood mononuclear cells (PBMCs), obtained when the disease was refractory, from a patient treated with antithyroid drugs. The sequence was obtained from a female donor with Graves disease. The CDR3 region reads CASRRGSQGADTQYF. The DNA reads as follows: TGTGCCAGCAGGAGGGGCTCTCAGGGGGCAGATACGCAGTATTTT.